The clone carrying this T cell receptor beta chain was seen only once. The data originate from a study of PD-1 blockade in classical Hodgkin lymphoma. Brentuximab vedotin exposure varied, and every patient relapsed after autologous stem cell transplantation. Profiled with immunoSEQ multiplex PCR; TCRdb holds only in-frame clones, not every one. This table has 55,000 to 60,000 clones, 75% to 95% appearing once. The CDR3 is made up of 15 amino acids. The V gene's germline CDR1 is SGDLS and CDR2 YYNGEE. After removal of 0 bases from V and 6 bases from J, the junction contained 5 bases not matched to a gene.

The chain is built from TRBV9 and TRBJ2-1; 8 bases map to TRBD1. The clonotype was recovered from a human donor with classical Hodgkin lymphoma. The sample here was peripheral blood mononuclear cells (PBMCs), taken before the second cycle of nivolumab. CDR3 protein: CASSVVQGAGNEQFF. The CDR3 bases are TGTGCCAGCAGCGTAGTGCAGGGGGCGGGCAATGAGCAGTTCTTC.